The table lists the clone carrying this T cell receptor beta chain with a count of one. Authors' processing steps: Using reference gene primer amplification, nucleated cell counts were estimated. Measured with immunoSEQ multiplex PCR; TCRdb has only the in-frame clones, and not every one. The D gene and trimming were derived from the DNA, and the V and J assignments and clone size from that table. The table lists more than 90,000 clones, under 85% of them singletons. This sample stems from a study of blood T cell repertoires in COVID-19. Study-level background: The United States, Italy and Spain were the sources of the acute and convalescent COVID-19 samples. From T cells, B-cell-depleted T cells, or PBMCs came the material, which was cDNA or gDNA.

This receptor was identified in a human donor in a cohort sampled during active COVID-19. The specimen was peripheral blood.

The CDR3 sequence: CASSPNIRHGLGSYNEQFF. CDR3 nucleotides: TGTGCCAGCAGCCCGAACATAAGACATGGACTAGGCTCCTACAATGAGCAGTTCTTC. The chain has TRBV4-2 and TRBJ2-1, with 7 bases lining up with TRBD2. The junction had 15 bases not matched to a gene; V was cut back by 4 bases and J by 0 bases. The CDR3 covers 19 residues. Germline assignment: CDR1 LGHNA and CDR2 YNFKEQ.